Below, one T cell receptor (beta chain) is given with its context. The antigen is unknown. Germline V gives CDR1 ENHRY, CDR2 SYGVKD. Unmatched junction bases numbered 8, after V lost 0 bases and J lost 2 bases. This CDR3 spans 19 amino acids. This sample stems from a study of PD-L1 blockade in urothelial cancer. Study-level information: The median T cell count in blood samples was 110,000 to 150,000. Overall study findings and caveats: Tumor-linked clones in blood grew more by 3 weeks in durable-benefit patients.

Sequencing was performed with immunoSEQ multiplex PCR; in TCRdb, only in-frame clones are kept and a portion is missing. The data contain fewer than 130,000 clones, over 75% of them singletons. Specimen: PBMCs, collected around atezolizumab (anti-PD-L1) treatment. The origin of this receptor is a man aged 50-60 years with urothelial cancer. The chain recombines TRBV10-3 with TRBJ2-6; 9 bases are a match to TRBD1. In nucleotides, the CDR3 is TGTGCCATCAGTGAGTCAATGGGACAGGGAGTACCTGGGGCCAACGTCCTGACTTTC. It translates to CAISESMGQGVPGANVLTF.